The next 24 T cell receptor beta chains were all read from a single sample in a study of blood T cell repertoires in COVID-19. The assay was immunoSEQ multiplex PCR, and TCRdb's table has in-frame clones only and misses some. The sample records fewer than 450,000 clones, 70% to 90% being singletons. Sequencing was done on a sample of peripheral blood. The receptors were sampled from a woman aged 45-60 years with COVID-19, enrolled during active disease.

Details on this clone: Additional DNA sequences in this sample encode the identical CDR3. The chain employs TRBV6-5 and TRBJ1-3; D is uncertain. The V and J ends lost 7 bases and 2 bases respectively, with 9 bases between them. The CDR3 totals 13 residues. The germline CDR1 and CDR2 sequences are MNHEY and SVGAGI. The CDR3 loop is CASTRGPGNTIYF. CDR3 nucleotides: TGTGCCAGCACCCGGGGTCCTGGAAACACCATATATTTT.

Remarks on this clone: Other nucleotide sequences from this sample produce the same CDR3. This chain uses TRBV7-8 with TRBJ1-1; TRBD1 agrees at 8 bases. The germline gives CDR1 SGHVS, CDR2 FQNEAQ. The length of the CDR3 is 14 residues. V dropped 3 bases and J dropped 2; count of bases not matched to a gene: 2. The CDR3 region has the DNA TGTGCCAGCAGCTTCCAGGGGGCTAACACTGAAGCTTTCTTT. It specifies CASSFQGANTEAFF.

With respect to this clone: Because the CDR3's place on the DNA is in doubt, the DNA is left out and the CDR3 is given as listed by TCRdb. CDR3 sequence reads: CASARSGQGSYEQYF. This rearrangement joins TRBV5-1 to TRBJ2-7; no check of the table's D call, TRBD1, against the DNA was made. The CDR3 length equals 15 residues, ends included. The germline V gene has CDR1 SGHRS and CDR2 YFSETQ.

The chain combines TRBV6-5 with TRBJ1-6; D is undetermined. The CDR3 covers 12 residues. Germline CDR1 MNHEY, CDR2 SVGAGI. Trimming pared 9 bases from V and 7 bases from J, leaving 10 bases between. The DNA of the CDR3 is TGTGCCAGTTCAGGAACGAATTCACCCCTCCACTTT. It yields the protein CASSGTNSPLHF.

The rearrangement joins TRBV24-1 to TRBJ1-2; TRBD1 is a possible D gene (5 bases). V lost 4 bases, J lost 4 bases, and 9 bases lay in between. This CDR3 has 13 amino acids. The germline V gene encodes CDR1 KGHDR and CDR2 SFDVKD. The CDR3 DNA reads TGTGCCACCAGTGACGGTGACAGCTATGGCTACACCTTC. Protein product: CATSDGDSYGYTF.

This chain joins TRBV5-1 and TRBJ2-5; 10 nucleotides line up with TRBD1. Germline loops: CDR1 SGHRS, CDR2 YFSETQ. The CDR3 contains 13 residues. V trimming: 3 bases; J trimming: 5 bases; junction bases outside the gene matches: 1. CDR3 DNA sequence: TGCGCCAGCAGCTGGACAGGGGGGGAGACCCAGTACTTC. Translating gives CASSWTGGETQYF.

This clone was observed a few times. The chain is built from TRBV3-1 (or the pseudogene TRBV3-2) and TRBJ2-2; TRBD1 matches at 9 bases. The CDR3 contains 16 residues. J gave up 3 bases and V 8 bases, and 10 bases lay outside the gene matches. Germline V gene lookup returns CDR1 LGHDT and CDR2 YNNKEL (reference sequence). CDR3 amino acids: CASGGRQGGDTGELFF. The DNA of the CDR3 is TGTGCCAGCGGGGGAAGACAGGGGGGTGACACCGGGGAGCTGTTTTTT.

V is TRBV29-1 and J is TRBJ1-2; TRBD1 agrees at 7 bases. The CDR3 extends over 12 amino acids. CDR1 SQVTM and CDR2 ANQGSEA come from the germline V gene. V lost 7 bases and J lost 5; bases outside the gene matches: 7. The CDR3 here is CSDRQGTYGYTF. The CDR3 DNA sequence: TGCAGCGATCGACAGGGAACTTATGGCTACACCTTC.

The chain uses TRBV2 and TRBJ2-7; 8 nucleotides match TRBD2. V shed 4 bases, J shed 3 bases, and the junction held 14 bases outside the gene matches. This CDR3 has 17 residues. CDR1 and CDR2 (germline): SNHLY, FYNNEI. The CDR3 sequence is CASSVGTSGPLYYEQYF. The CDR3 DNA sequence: TGTGCCAGCAGTGTTGGGACTAGTGGCCCCCTTTACTACGAGCAGTACTTC. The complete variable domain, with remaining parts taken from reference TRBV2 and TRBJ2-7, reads EPEVTQTPSHQVTQMGQEVILRCVPISNHLYFYWYRQILGQKVEFLVSFYNNEISEKSEIFDDQFSVERPDGSNFTLKIRSTKLEDSAMYFCASSVGTSGPLYYEQYFGPGTRLTVT.

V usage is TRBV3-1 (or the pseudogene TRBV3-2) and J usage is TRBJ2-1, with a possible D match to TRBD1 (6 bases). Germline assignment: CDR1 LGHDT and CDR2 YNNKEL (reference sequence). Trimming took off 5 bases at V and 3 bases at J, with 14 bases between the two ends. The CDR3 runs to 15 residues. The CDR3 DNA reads TGTGCCAGCAGCTGGGACAACACCTTCTACAATGAGCAGTTCTTC. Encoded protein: CASSWDNTFYNEQFF.

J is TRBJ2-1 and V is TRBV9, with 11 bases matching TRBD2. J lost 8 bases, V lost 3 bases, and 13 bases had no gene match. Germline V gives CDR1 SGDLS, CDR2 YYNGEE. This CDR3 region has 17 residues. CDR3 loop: CASSARRLAGGPYEQFF. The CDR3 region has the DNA TGTGCCAGCAGCGCCCGTAGGTTAGCGGGGGGGCCCTATGAGCAGTTCTTC.

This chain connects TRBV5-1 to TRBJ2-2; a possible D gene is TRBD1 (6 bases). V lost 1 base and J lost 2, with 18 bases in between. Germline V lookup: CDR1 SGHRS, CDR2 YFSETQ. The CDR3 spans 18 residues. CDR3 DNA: TGCGCCAGCAGCTTGAGGGGGTTGGCAGAACTCAACACCGGGGAGCTGTTTTTT. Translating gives CASSLRGLAELNTGELFF. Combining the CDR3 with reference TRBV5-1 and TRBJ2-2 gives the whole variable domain KAGVTQTPRYLIKTRGQQVTLSCSPISGHRSVSWYQQTPGQGLQFLFEYFSETQRNKGNFPGRFSGRQFSNSRSEMNVSTLELGDSALYLCASSLRGLAELNTGELFFGEGSRLTVL.

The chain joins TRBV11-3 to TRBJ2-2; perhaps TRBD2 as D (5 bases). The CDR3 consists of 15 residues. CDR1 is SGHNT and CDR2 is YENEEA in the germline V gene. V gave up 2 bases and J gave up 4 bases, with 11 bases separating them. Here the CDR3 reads CASSLYSAGTGELFF. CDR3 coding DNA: TGTGCCAGCAGCTTATATAGTGCGGGCACCGGGGAGCTGTTTTTT.

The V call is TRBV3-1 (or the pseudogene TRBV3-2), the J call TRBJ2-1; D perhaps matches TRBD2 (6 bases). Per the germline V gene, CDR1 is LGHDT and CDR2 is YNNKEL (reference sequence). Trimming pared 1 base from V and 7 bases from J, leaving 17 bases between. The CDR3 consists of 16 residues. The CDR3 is CASSQVRLASKNEQFF. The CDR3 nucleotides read TGTGCCAGCAGCCAAGTACGGCTAGCGAGTAAGAATGAGCAGTTCTTC.

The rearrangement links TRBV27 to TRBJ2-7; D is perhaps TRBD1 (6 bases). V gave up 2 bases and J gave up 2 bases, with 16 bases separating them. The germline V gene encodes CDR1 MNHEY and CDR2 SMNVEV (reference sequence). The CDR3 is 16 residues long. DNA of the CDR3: TGTGCCAGCAGTTTAGTACTGAACGACAGGCCCTACGAGCAGTACTTC. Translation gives CASSLVLNDRPYEQYF.

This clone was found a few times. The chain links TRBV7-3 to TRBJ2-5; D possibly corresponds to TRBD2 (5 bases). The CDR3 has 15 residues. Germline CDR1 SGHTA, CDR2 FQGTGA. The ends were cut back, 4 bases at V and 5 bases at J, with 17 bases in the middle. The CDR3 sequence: CASSSRTAGVETQYF. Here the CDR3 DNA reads TGTGCCAGCAGCTCGCGGACTGCGGGTGTGGAGACCCAGTACTTC.

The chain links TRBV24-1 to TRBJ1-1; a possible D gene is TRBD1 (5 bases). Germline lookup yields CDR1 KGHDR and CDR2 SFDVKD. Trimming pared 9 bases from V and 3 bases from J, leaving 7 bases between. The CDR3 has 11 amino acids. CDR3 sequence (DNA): TGTGCCACCGGGGGGGACACTGAAGCTTTCTTT. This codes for CATGGDTEAFF.

CDR3 in DNA: TGCGCCAGCAGCCAAGATTGGGCACGGAACACTGAAGCTTTCTTT. Translated: CASSQDWARNTEAFF. The genes are TRBV4-1 and TRBJ1-1; D remains unclear. The germline V gene encodes CDR1 MGHRA and CDR2 YSYEKL. V dropped 0 bases and J dropped 1 base, with 9 bases sitting between them. CDR3 length equals 15 residues.

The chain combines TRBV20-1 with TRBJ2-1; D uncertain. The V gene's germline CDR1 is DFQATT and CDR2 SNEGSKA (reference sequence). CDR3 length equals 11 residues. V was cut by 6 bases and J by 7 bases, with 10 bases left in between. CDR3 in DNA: TGCAGTGCCGAGCACCAAAATGAGCAGTTCTTC. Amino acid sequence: CSAEHQNEQFF.

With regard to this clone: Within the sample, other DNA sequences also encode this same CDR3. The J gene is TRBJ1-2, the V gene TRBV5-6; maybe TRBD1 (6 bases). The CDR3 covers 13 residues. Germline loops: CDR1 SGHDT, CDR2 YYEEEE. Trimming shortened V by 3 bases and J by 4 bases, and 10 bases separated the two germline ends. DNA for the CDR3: TGTGCCAGCAGCTCGCAGGGGAGCTATGGCTACACCTTC. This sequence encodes CASSSQGSYGYTF.

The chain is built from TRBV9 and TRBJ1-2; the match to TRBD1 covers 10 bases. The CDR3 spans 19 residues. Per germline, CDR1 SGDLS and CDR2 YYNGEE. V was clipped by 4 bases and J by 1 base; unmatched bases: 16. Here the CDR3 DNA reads TGTGCCAGCAGCCCCCGTGGGACAGGGGAAAGTCTCGGTAACTATGGCTACACCTTC. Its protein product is CASSPRGTGESLGNYGYTF.

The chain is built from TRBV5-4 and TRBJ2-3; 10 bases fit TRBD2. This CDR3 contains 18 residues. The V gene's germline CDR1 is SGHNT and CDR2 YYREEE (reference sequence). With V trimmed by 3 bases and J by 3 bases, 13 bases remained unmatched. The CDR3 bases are TGTGCCAGCAGCTCCCCACCCGCCCTAGCGGGGGTAACAGATACGCAGTATTTT. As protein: CASSSPPALAGVTDTQYF.

The CDR3 loop reads CASSPGRGGEAFF. Here the CDR3 DNA reads TGTGCCAGCAGTCCCGGGAGGGGAGGTGAAGCTTTCTTT. This sequence joins TRBV6-5 and TRBJ1-1; D may be TRBD1 (5 bases). The V end was cut by 5 bases, the J end by 7 bases, with 14 bases between. Germline V gives CDR1 MNHEY, CDR2 SVGAGI. The CDR3 consists of 13 residues.

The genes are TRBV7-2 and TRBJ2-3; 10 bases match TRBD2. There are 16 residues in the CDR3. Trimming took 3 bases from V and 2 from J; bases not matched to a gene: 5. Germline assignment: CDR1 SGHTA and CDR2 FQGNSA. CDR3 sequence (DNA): TGTGCCAGCAGCTTCGCCGGGACTAGCGTCACAGATACGCAGTATTTT. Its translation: CASSFAGTSVTDTQYF.